These T cell receptor beta chains were read from a single sample in a study of cytomegalovirus exposure and HLA in healthy donors. Clones were read by immunoSEQ multiplex PCR, and TCRdb kept only the in-frame ones, dropping some. The sample lists roughly 130,000 clones, roughly 80% occurring once. Sequenced sample: PBMCs. These receptor sequences come from a girl aged 2-10 years in good health and CMV-seronegative. Both conserved end residues are trimmed from each CDR3.

J gene | V gene | CDR3 protein
TRBJ2-3 | TRBV11-1 | ASSPDSDTQY
TRBJ2-7 | TRBV10-1 | ASSESTSGTN
TRBJ2-3 | TRBV7-3 | ASSSAGSTDTQY
TRBJ1-6 | TRBV19 | ASSKNRDTIGNSSPLH
TRBJ1-1 | TRBV7-9 | ASSSGSNTEAF
TRBJ2-7 | TRBV10-2 | ASSSGTGRIYEQY
TRBJ2-7 | TRBV27 | ASSLRAPFGTTSYEQY
TRBJ1-3 | TRBV18 | ASSRAGTGNTIY
TRBJ2-7 | TRBV11-2 | ASSSGTSIYEQY
TRBJ1-3 | TRBV4-2 | ASSQDLTGHSGNTIY
TRBJ1-2 | TRBV6-5 | ASSYSQERVYGYT
TRBJ2-5 | TRBV7-3 | ASSETGDRVETQY
TRBJ1-1 | TRBV11-1 | ASSLGLGTEAF
TRBJ2-3 | TRBV5-6 | ASERGLAPDTQY
TRBJ1-3 | TRBV30 | AWSKGISGNTIY
TRBJ1-1 | TRBV18 | ASSRNGGEMNTEAF
TRBJ2-1 | TRBV4-1 | ASSQGPSSLAGTSSYNEQF
TRBJ2-7 | TRBV2 | ASSYGGGSYEQY
TRBJ2-1 | TRBV5-1 | ASSSVLAGGNNEQF
TRBJ2-3 | TRBV10-3 | AIKNRGLADTQY
TRBJ2-7 | TRBV11-2 | ASSLGTGHYEQY
TRBJ2-7 | TRBV15 | ATSSFRDTTYEQY
TRBJ1-1 | TRBV19 | ASGSGLGPGGTEAF
TRBJ1-5 | TRBV7-6 | ASSRQYFEPQH
TRBJ2-3 | TRBV6-5 | ASSQPGETQY
TRBJ1-3 | TRBV5-1 | ASRKGAENTIY
TRBJ2-1 | TRBV5-1 | ASSLSRVSYNGQF
TRBJ2-7 | TRBV7-8 | ASSLLAGGIINSEQY
TRBJ2-1 | TRBV9 | ASSPRLGGSYNEQF
TRBJ2-2 | TRBV2 | ASSERLAENTGELF
TRBJ1-4 | TRBV6-1 | ASSPGTANEKLF
TRBJ2-7 | TRBV9 | ASSVGQGGSEQY
TRBJ1-2 | TRBV7-2 | ASSLARGQGGYT